These 20 T cell receptor beta chains came from one sample sequenced in a study of shared clonotypes between healthy human individuals. Using immunoSEQ multiplex PCR, the repertoire was profiled, and TCRdb retains in-frame clones only, with some absent. The sample includes 950,000 to 1,100,000 clones, around 74% of them seen just once. The specimen sequenced was memory CD4+ T cells sorted from blood. Subset given: CD45RA-negative fraction. These receptors were obtained from a man aged 18-30 years in good health.

Only a few counts were recorded for this clone. The chain uses TRBV7-9 and TRBJ1-6, with no clear D. Germline-derived CDR1 and CDR2 are SEHNR and FQNEAQ (reference sequence). The ends were cut back, 1 base at V and 1 base at J, with 5 bases in the middle. The CDR3 is made up of 15 amino acids. The CDR3 loop reads CASSLVGSYNSPLHF. The DNA for the CDR3 is TGTGCCAGCAGCTTAGTGGGGTCCTATAATTCACCCCTCCACTTT.

This chain links TRBV30 with TRBJ1-6; D is unclear. The CDR3 is made up of 15 amino acids. V was clipped by 2 bases and J by 3 bases, with 11 bases between them. Germline assignment: CDR1 GTSNPN and CDR2 SVGIG (reference sequence). DNA of the CDR3: TGTGCCTGGAGTTCTGGACGGCGCTATAATTCACCCCTCCACTTT. Protein sequence: CAWSSGRRYNSPLHF.

The chain carries TRBV28 and TRBJ2-5; D is ambiguous. The CDR3 is made up of 12 amino acids. Trimming shortened V by 5 bases and J by 1 base, and 5 bases separated the two germline ends. Germline loops: CDR1 MDHEN, CDR2 SYDVKM. The CDR3 DNA reads TGTGCCAGCAGTCCGACCCAAGAGACCCAGTACTTC. It yields the protein CASSPTQETQYF. The whole variable domain, filled in from reference TRBV28 and TRBJ2-5, reads DVKVTQSSRYLVKRTGEKVFLECVQDMDHENMFWYRQDPGLGLRLIYFSYDVKMKEKGDIPEGYSVSREKKERFSLILESASTNQTSMYLCASSPTQETQYFGPGTRLLVL.

The V and J genes are TRBV5-4 and TRBJ2-3; 12 bases are shared with TRBD2. The V gene's germline CDR1 is SGHNT and CDR2 YYREEE (reference sequence). Trimming took 3 bases from V and 4 from J; bases not matched to a gene: 3. The CDR3 length is 15 residues. The CDR3 bases are TGTGCCAGCAGCTCCGGGACTAGCGGGTCAGATACGCAGTATTTT. This sequence encodes CASSSGTSGSDTQYF.

The CDR3, as DNA: TGTGCCAGCAGCTCCCATGGGGCGCTTGGGACACGGGGAAACCAAGAGACCCAGTACTTC. It specifies CASSSHGALGTRGNQETQYF. The chain is built from TRBV5-4 and TRBJ2-5; the D gene is possibly TRBD1 (6 bases). Germline V gene data show CDR1 as SGHNT and CDR2 as YYREEE (reference sequence). V lost 3 bases and J 0 bases, leaving 27 bases between the germline ends. CDR3 length equals 20 residues.

This chain joins TRBV6-6 and TRBJ2-3, with a possible D match to TRBD2 (6 bases). Trimming cost V 4 bases and J 4 bases, with 9 bases left between them. Germline V gene sequence: CDR1 MNHNY, CDR2 SVGAGI (reference sequence). The CDR3 extends over 13 amino acids. The CDR3 is CASSSRLADTQYF. CDR3 sequence (DNA): TGTGCCAGCAGTTCAAGACTAGCAGATACGCAGTATTTT.

The chain uses TRBV5-1 and TRBJ2-7; D could derive from TRBD1 or TRBD2 (6 bases each). Germline CDR1 and CDR2: SGHRS and YFSETQ. The CDR3 runs to 15 residues. Trimming pared 6 bases from V and 0 bases from J, leaving 16 bases between. CDR3 sequence: CASTYRVGGSYEQYF. CDR3 nucleotides: TGCGCCAGCACCTACAGGGTGGGGGGCTCCTACGAGCAGTACTTC. The full variable domain, completed using reference TRBV5-1 and TRBJ2-7, is KAGVTQTPRYLIKTRGQQVTLSCSPISGHRSVSWYQQTPGQGLQFLFEYFSETQRNKGNFPGRFSGRQFSNSRSEMNVSTLELGDSALYLCASTYRVGGSYEQYFGPGTRLTVT.

The chain couples TRBV9 to TRBJ2-5; D is undetermined. Looked up from germline, CDR1 is SGDLS and CDR2 is YYNGEE. The CDR3 has 14 residues. Trimming cost V 2 bases and J 5 bases, with 13 bases left between them. The CDR3 bases are TGTGCCAGCAGCGTGAATTTTCCCGGGGAGACCCAGTACTTC. This gives the protein CASSVNFPGETQYF.

In regard to this clone: Other DNA variants within this sample encode the same CDR3. The rearrangement joins TRBV11-2 to TRBJ2-5; D is uncertain. Trimming took 5 bases from V and 1 from J, leaving 5 bases between them. Germline V gene lookup returns CDR1 SGHAT and CDR2 FQNNGV. This CDR3 has 12 residues. The DNA of the CDR3 is TGTGCCAGCAGCCATGCCCAAGAGACCCAGTACTTC. Translating gives CASSHAQETQYF. Full variable domain (missing parts from reference TRBV11-2 and TRBJ2-5): EAGVAQSPRYKIIEKRQSVAFWCNPISGHATLYWYQQILGQGPKLLIQFQNNGVVDDSQLPKDRFSAERLKGVDSTLKIQPAKLEDSAVYLCASSHAQETQYFGPGTRLLVL.

This chain uses TRBV30 with TRBJ1-1, with TRBD1 matching 11 bases. Germline-derived CDR1 and CDR2 are GTSNPN and SVGIG (reference sequence). This CDR3 contains 14 residues. V lost 5 bases, J lost 4 bases, and 6 bases stayed unmatched. CDR3 in amino acids: CAWGTGGAGTEAFF. For the CDR3, the DNA is TGTGCCTGGGGGACAGGGGGGGCAGGCACTGAAGCTTTCTTT.

This clone came up once. J is TRBJ1-2 and V is TRBV25-1, with a possible D match to TRBD1 (5 bases). Trimming removed 4 bases at V and 4 bases at J, with 10 bases between. Germline V gives CDR1 MGHDK, CDR2 SYGVNS. CDR3 length: 13 residues. CDR3 sequence reads: CASSGQTVYGYTF. For the CDR3, the DNA is TGTGCCAGCAGTGGACAGACAGTCTATGGCTACACCTTC.

This chain uses TRBV30 with TRBJ2-1, with 7 bases identical to TRBD2. Trimming at V came to 3 bases and at J to 8 bases, leaving 4 bases not matched to a gene. There are 12 residues in the CDR3. Germline-derived CDR1 and CDR2 are GTSNPN and SVGIG (reference sequence). CDR3 residues: CAWRRLAHEQFF. Written as DNA, the CDR3 is TGTGCCTGGAGAAGACTAGCTCATGAGCAGTTCTTC.

This clone appeared a few times. The V and J genes are TRBV30 and TRBJ1-4; 11 bases fit TRBD1. The trim removed 4 bases at V and 7 bases at J, leaving 8 bases unmatched. Germline-derived CDR1 and CDR2 are GTSNPN and SVGIG (reference sequence). The CDR3 loop spans 15 amino acids. CDR3 region: CAWTGQGGLSEKLFF. Here the CDR3 DNA reads TGTGCCTGGACGGGACAGGGGGGATTGAGTGAAAAACTGTTTTTT.

The V gene is TRBV14, the J gene TRBJ2-2, with 15 positions matching TRBD2. With V trimmed by 4 bases and J by 3 bases, 6 bases remained unmatched. The CDR3 is made up of 18 amino acids. Germline CDR1 and CDR2: SGHDN and FVKESK. The CDR3 DNA sequence: TGTGCCAGCAGCCTCCCGGGACTAGCGGGGGGTGACACCGGGGAGCTGTTTTTT. Residues: CASSLPGLAGGDTGELFF.

A word on this clone: Other DNA sequences of this sample code for an identical CDR3. The V call is TRBV9, the J call TRBJ2-5; 8 nucleotides agree with TRBD2. From germline, CDR1 is SGDLS and CDR2 YYNGEE. V was pared by 0 bases and J by 4 bases, with 5 bases of the junction left unmatched. The CDR3 runs 15 residues. CDR3 loop: CASSVDLAGRETQYF. The CDR3 DNA reads TGTGCCAGCAGCGTAGATTTAGCGGGGCGAGAGACCCAGTACTTC.

The J gene is TRBJ1-1, the V gene TRBV30; 8 nucleotides align to TRBD1. Germline V gives CDR1 GTSNPN, CDR2 SVGIG (reference sequence). V was pared by 5 bases and J by 0 bases, with 8 bases of the junction left unmatched. This CDR3 has 15 amino acids. The CDR3: CAWQQGVIMNTEAFF. The CDR3 bases are TGTGCCTGGCAACAGGGGGTAATCATGAACACTGAAGCTTTCTTT.

V and J are TRBV30 and TRBJ1-2; 7 bases fit TRBD1. Per the germline V gene, CDR1 is GTSNPN and CDR2 is SVGIG (reference sequence). The CDR3 consists of 14 residues. Trimming removed 0 bases from V and 8 bases from J; junction bases left unmatched: 9. The CDR3 reads CAWSVTSRGKGYTF. The CDR3 bases are TGTGCCTGGAGTGTAACATCCAGGGGGAAGGGCTACACCTTC.

The chain employs TRBV2 and TRBJ2-6; a weak D match, TRBD2 (5 bases). Looked up from germline, CDR1 is SNHLY and CDR2 is FYNNEI. V was trimmed by 8 bases and J by 2 bases, leaving 10 bases between them. The CDR3 spans 14 residues. Here the CDR3 reads CASQVRAGANVLTF. CDR3 in DNA: TGTGCCAGCCAAGTGAGGGCTGGGGCCAACGTCCTGACTTTC.

The chain couples TRBV2 to TRBJ1-4; no reliable D call. CDR1 is SNHLY, CDR2 FYNNEI, per germline. This CDR3 is 12 amino acids long. Trimming cost V 3 bases and J 13 bases, with 12 bases left between them. CDR3 coding DNA: TGTGCCAGCAGTGATGAACTGATGACACTGTTTTTT. Protein product: CASSDELMTLFF.

The chain has TRBV7-2 and TRBJ2-4, with D perhaps TRBD1 (6 bases). The germline CDR1 and CDR2 sequences are SGHTA and FQGNSA. V lost 4 bases and J 15 bases, leaving 22 bases between the germline ends. The CDR3 runs to 14 residues. DNA for the CDR3: TGTGCCAGCAGCTCATCCTTTCCGCAGGGGCTTCGGTACTTC. It yields the protein CASSSSFPQGLRYF.